A single sample gave rise to the 26 T cell receptor beta chains below, sequenced in a study of T cell repertoires and HLA-DP antigens. For these receptors, no antigen is known. Here immunoSEQ multiplex PCR was the method, and the copy in TCRdb shows in-frame clones only, minus some. The repertoire has about 110,000 clones, about 92% of them found once; the top ten carry 0.25% to 0.3%. Input material: CD4+ T cells from PBMCs. These TCRs come from a woman aged 18-29 years in good health and CMV-seronegative.

The V and J genes are TRBV5-6 and TRBJ2-5; possibly TRBD2 for D (6 bases). The CDR3 is 16 amino acids. Germline V gives CDR1 SGHDT, CDR2 YYEEEE. Between the trimmed V and J ends, which lost 0 bases and 1 base, there was a span of 13 bases. The CDR3 region is CASSLDRGFTQETQYF. In DNA, the CDR3 is TGTGCCAGCAGCTTGGATCGGGGGTTTACCCAAGAGACCCAGTACTTC.

The chain joins TRBV18 to TRBJ2-5; no reliable D call. This CDR3 is 11 amino acids long. Per germline, CDR1 KGHSH and CDR2 LQKENI. V was trimmed by 2 bases and J by 3 bases, leaving 1 base between them. The CDR3 coding sequence is TGTGCCAGCTCACCAAAAGAGACCCAGTACTTC. Translation: CASSPKETQYF.

This clone is a singleton in its sample. The rearrangement uses TRBV11-3 and TRBJ2-1, with TRBD2 identical over 16 bases. After removal of 5 bases from V and 8 bases from J, the junction contained 6 bases not matched to a gene. CDR3 size: 16 residues. Germline V gene data show CDR1 as SGHNT and CDR2 as YENEEA. The CDR3 sequence is CASSGTSGRAEDEQFF. The CDR3, as DNA: TGTGCCAGCAGCGGGACTAGCGGGAGGGCAGAGGATGAGCAGTTCTTC.

The J gene is TRBJ1-2, the V gene TRBV4-2, with 7 bases fitting TRBD1. This CDR3 spans 15 amino acids. V dropped 1 base and J dropped 4; count of bases not matched to a gene: 6. Germline-derived CDR1 and CDR2 are LGHNA and YNFKEQ. The CDR3 DNA follows: TGTGCCAGCAGCCAAGCTGGGACAGACCCCTATGGCTACACCTTC. Its protein is CASSQAGTDPYGYTF.

V usage is TRBV6-5 and J usage is TRBJ1-1; D remains ambiguous. The CDR3 is 15 residues long. Between the trimmed V and J ends, which lost 6 bases and 4 bases, there was a span of 18 bases. Germline lookup yields CDR1 MNHEY and CDR2 SVGAGI. CDR3 region: CASSNRQPRSTEAFF. The CDR3 nucleotides read TGTGCCAGCAGCAACCGACAACCACGGAGCACTGAAGCTTTCTTT.

J is TRBJ2-3 and V is TRBV6-5; the D gene could be TRBD1 or TRBD2 (5 bases each). The ends were cut back, 2 bases at V and 3 bases at J, with 12 bases in the middle. Germline lookup yields CDR1 MNHEY and CDR2 SVGAGI. The CDR3 spans 15 residues. The CDR3 spells CASSYGTPKTDTQYF. The CDR3, as DNA: TGTGCCAGCAGTTACGGGACGCCAAAGACAGATACGCAGTATTTT.

This clone was observed once. This chain links TRBV14 with TRBJ1-3; the D gene is possibly TRBD1 (5 bases). Trimming took 0 bases from V and 4 from J, leaving 10 bases between them. CDR3 length: 15 amino acids. CDR1 and CDR2 from the germline V gene are SGHDN and FVKESK. For the CDR3, the DNA is TGTGCCAGCAGCCAAGACAGGGTCGCCGGAAACACCATATATTTT. Amino acid sequence: CASSQDRVAGNTIYF.

The CDR3 sequence is CASRSFTGSMNTEAFF. DNA of the CDR3: TGTGCCAGCAGGTCATTCACAGGGTCTATGAACACTGAAGCTTTCTTT. This rearrangement joins TRBV2 to TRBJ1-1, with D maybe TRBD1 (6 bases). This CDR3 is 16 amino acids long. The V gene's germline CDR1 is SNHLY and CDR2 FYNNEI. The V and J ends lost 6 bases and 0 bases respectively, with 17 bases between them.

The chain has TRBV7-9 and TRBJ2-1; 8 nucleotides match TRBD1. The CDR3 covers 14 residues. Germline V CDR1 and CDR2: SEHNR, FQNEAQ (reference sequence). The ends lost 0 bases at V and 8 bases at J; junction bases unmatched: 3. As DNA, the CDR3 is TGTGCCAGCAGCTTAGCCGCAGGGGGCTATGAGCAGTTCTTC. It translates to CASSLAAGGYEQFF.

V is TRBV19 and J is TRBJ1-4, with TRBD1 matching over 8 bases. This CDR3 has 15 amino acids. Germline assignment: CDR1 LNHDA and CDR2 SQIVND (reference sequence). The V segment lost 5 bases and the J segment 4 bases; nucleotides outside the gene matches: 6. The CDR3 DNA reads as TGTGCCAGTAGTCCCTGGACAGGGATTAATGAAAAACTGTTTTTT. This translates into CASSPWTGINEKLFF.

The genes are TRBV25-1 and TRBJ2-1, with D perhaps matching TRBD1 (5 bases). The CDR3 covers 14 residues. V was trimmed by 1 base and J by 7 bases, leaving 11 bases between them. CDR1 MGHDK and CDR2 SYGVNS come from the germline V gene. CDR3 DNA: TGTGCCAGCAGTGAATCAGGGTCAATGAATGAGCAGTTCTTC. This sequence encodes CASSESGSMNEQFF.

This clone was counted once. This chain connects TRBV7-2 to TRBJ1-5; D is possibly TRBD1 (5 bases). The V gene lost 3 bases and the J gene lost 4 bases, with 10 bases spanning the gap. The CDR3 has 14 residues. Germline lookup yields CDR1 SGHTA and CDR2 FQGNSA. The CDR3 loop reads CASSFQGTNQPQHF. The DNA for the CDR3 is TGTGCCAGCAGCTTTCAGGGTACGAATCAGCCCCAGCATTTT. Drawing the rest from reference TRBV7-2 and TRBJ1-5, the complete variable domain is GAGVSQSPSNKVTEKGKDVELRCDPISGHTALYWYRQSLGQGLEFLIYFQGNSAPDKSGLPSDRFSAERTGGSVSTLTIQRTQQEDSAVYLCASSFQGTNQPQHFGDGTRLSIL.

This clone was observed a single time. The chain has TRBV7-6 and TRBJ1-1, with a possible D match to TRBD1 (5 bases). Germline CDR1 SGHVS, CDR2 FNYEAQ. The CDR3 contains 18 residues. Trimming took off 1 base at V and 1 base at J, with 19 bases between the two ends. As DNA, the CDR3 is TGTGCCAGCAGCTTAGTCCCAAACGGGGCAATAGGGAACACTGAAGCTTTCTTT. This sequence encodes CASSLVPNGAIGNTEAFF.

This rearrangement joins TRBV15 to TRBJ1-1, with 8 bases matching TRBD1. Germline loops: CDR1 LNHNV, CDR2 YYDKDF (reference sequence). This CDR3 has 14 amino acids. V shed 4 bases, J shed 4 bases, and the junction held 5 bases outside the gene matches. The chain's CDR3 is CATSISTGGTEAFF. Here the CDR3 DNA reads TGTGCCACCAGCATCTCCACAGGGGGCACTGAAGCTTTCTTT.

This chain uses TRBV5-1 with TRBJ2-4; weak D call: TRBD2 (6 bases). The CDR3 has 17 amino acids. The germline V gene has CDR1 SGHRS and CDR2 YFSETQ. Trimming removed 2 bases from V and 0 bases from J, with 15 bases in between. This CDR3 reads CASSLQHSGLAKNIQYF. The CDR3 bases are TGCGCCAGCAGCTTACAACATAGCGGACTAGCCAAAAACATTCAGTACTTC.

This rearrangement joins TRBV5-4 to TRBJ2-3; 10 nucleotides match TRBD2. The CDR3 is 15 amino acids. Germline lookup yields CDR1 SGHNT and CDR2 YYREEE (reference sequence). With V trimmed by 1 base and J by 6 bases, 5 bases remained unmatched. CDR3 bases: TGTGCCAGCAGCTTGAATAGCGGGAGGACGGATACGCAGTATTTT. Amino acids: CASSLNSGRTDTQYF.

The CDR3 loop is CASSTPYEQYV. The CDR3 nucleotides are TGTGCCAGCAGCACCCCCTACGAGCAGTACGTC. The chain couples TRBV7-8 to TRBJ2-7; D gene uncertain. Germline V gives CDR1 SGHVS, CDR2 FQNEAQ. The V end lost 5 bases, the J end lost 2 bases, and 4 bases lay between the germline ends. This CDR3 comprises 11 residues.

This chain connects TRBV7-9 to TRBJ1-1; D is undetermined. The CDR3 runs 14 residues. Trimming cost V 2 bases and J 3 bases, with 10 bases left between them. The germline gives CDR1 SEHNR, CDR2 FQNEAQ (reference sequence). Here the CDR3 reads CASSLPGGDTEAFF. The CDR3 DNA reads TGTGCCAGCAGCTTACCCGGCGGGGACACTGAAGCTTTCTTT.

V and J are TRBV29-1 and TRBJ2-1, with D uncertain. The germline CDR1 and CDR2 sequences are SQVTM and ANQGSEA. This CDR3 has 12 residues. Trimming pared 2 bases from V and 9 bases from J, leaving 11 bases between. The CDR3 coding sequence is TGCAGCGTTGAAAAACCCGGCGGTGAGCAGTTCTTC. This encodes CSVEKPGGEQFF.

This chain joins TRBV6-5 and TRBJ2-7; TRBD1 aligns across 8 bases. The V gene's germline CDR1 is MNHEY and CDR2 SVGAGI. After removal of 2 bases from V and 2 bases from J, the junction contained 5 bases not matched to a gene. CDR3 length: 15 amino acids. The CDR3 bases are TGTGCCAGCAGTTACAAAGGACAGGGAGCCTACGAGCAGTACTTC. It translates to CASSYKGQGAYEQYF.

The chain joins TRBV5-4 to TRBJ1-2; D is unresolved. Germline V lookup: CDR1 SGHNT, CDR2 YYREEE (reference sequence). The CDR3 runs to 12 residues. V was cut by 5 bases and J by 6 bases, with 11 bases left in between. CDR3 amino acids: CASSSDGNGYTF. In nucleotides, the CDR3 is TGTGCCAGCAGTTCGGACGGTAATGGCTACACCTTC.

CDR3 in DNA: TGTGCCAGCAGCTTGCCGGGACAGGGGGGTGAAAAACTGTTTTTT. Amino acid sequence: CASSLPGQGGEKLFF. This sequence joins TRBV5-4 and TRBJ1-4; 11 positions match TRBD1. This CDR3 contains 15 residues. The V gene's germline CDR1 is SGHNT and CDR2 YYREEE (reference sequence). Trimming removed 1 base from V and 7 bases from J; junction bases left unmatched: 3.

V and J are TRBV18 and TRBJ1-1; D is perhaps TRBD1 (6 bases). V was pared by 5 bases and J by 0 bases, with 19 bases between. CDR1 and CDR2 from the germline V gene are KGHSH and LQKENI. The CDR3 is 17 residues long. In nucleotides, the CDR3 is TGTGCCAGCTCATCTGGACAGTACACTGTTATGAACACTGAAGCTTTCTTT. Protein sequence: CASSSGQYTVMNTEAFF. The full variable domain, its missing parts supplied by reference TRBV18 and TRBJ1-1, is NAGVMQNPRHLVRRRGQEARLRCSPMKGHSHVYWYRQLPEEGLKFMVYLQKENIIDESGMPKERFSAEFPKEGPSILRIQQVVRGDSAAYFCASSSGQYTVMNTEAFFGQGTRLTVV.

The J gene is TRBJ1-4, the V gene TRBV30, with 7 bases lining up with TRBD1. Trimming at V came to 5 bases and at J to 5 bases, leaving 8 bases not matched to a gene. CDR1 and CDR2 (germline): GTSNPN, SVGIG (reference sequence). This CDR3 is built from 14 residues. For the CDR3, the DNA is TGTGCCTGGCGCCGGGACAGTAAAAATGAAAAACTGTTTTTT. This gives the protein CAWRRDSKNEKLFF.

The V and J genes are TRBV2 and TRBJ1-3, with 8 bases lining up with TRBD1. The V gene's germline CDR1 is SNHLY and CDR2 FYNNEI. V lost 4 bases and J lost 3; bases outside the gene matches: 2. The CDR3 has 14 amino acids. The chain's CDR3 is CASSGGTGGNTIYF. The CDR3 DNA follows: TGTGCCAGCAGTGGGGGGACAGGTGGAAACACCATATATTTT. Combining the CDR3 with reference TRBV2 and TRBJ1-3 gives the whole variable domain EPEVTQTPSHQVTQMGQEVILRCVPISNHLYFYWYRQILGQKVEFLVSFYNNEISEKSEIFDDQFSVERPDGSNFTLKIRSTKLEDSAMYFCASSGGTGGNTIYFGEGSWLTVV.

The chain has TRBV9 and TRBJ2-3; the D gene is possibly TRBD2 (7 bases). Germline-derived CDR1 and CDR2 are SGDLS and YYNGEE. V shed 0 bases and J shed 5 bases, with 16 bases lying between them. The length of the CDR3 is 16 residues. CDR3 in amino acids: CASSVVVGGAGDTQYF. The CDR3 coding sequence is TGTGCCAGCAGCGTAGTAGTGGGGGGGGCTGGAGATACGCAGTATTTT.